Below, 8 T cell receptor beta chains from the same sample are listed, as sequenced in a study of cytomegalovirus exposure and HLA in healthy donors. Use of 60 Vbeta and 13 Jbeta primers characterized the PCR. This table comes from immunoSEQ multiplex PCR, and its TCRdb copy is limited to in-frame clones, with some not included. The sample lists 85,000 to 100,000 clones; around 73% were seen once. Sequenced input: PBMCs. These receptor sequences come from a middle-aged woman in good health and CMV-seropositive.

The gene calls are TRBV6-1 and TRBJ2-1, with 8 bases fitting TRBD2. This CDR3 contains 15 residues. Germline CDR1 MNHNS, CDR2 SASEGT. The J segment lost 4 bases and the V segment lost 1 base, leaving 3 bases of the junction unmatched. In nucleotides, the CDR3 is TGTGCCAGCAGTGAAGAAGCGGGAGAGTACAATGAGCAGTTCTTC. Amino acid sequence: CASSEEAGEYNEQFF.

The chain employs TRBV10-3 and TRBJ2-1; D remains unclear. Germline CDR1 is ENHRY and CDR2 is SYGVKD. The CDR3 loop spans 12 amino acids. Trimming pared 10 bases from V and 4 bases from J, leaving 11 bases between. The CDR3 reads CATNSGYNEQFF. In DNA form, the CDR3 reads TGTGCCACCAATTCGGGTTACAATGAGCAGTTCTTC.

The chain links TRBV7-8 to TRBJ2-5; D is perhaps TRBD1 (5 bases). This CDR3 region has 14 residues. The germline gives CDR1 SGHVS, CDR2 FQNEAQ. V was trimmed by 1 base and J by 5 bases, leaving 11 bases between them. The CDR3 region is CASSLGQTSETQYF. DNA of the CDR3: TGTGCCAGCAGCTTAGGACAGACCTCCGAGACCCAGTACTTC.

The table lists this clone with a count of one. This chain links TRBV28 with TRBJ1-5; D ambiguous. CDR1 and CDR2 (germline): MDHEN, SYDVKM. The CDR3 extends over 15 amino acids. Between the trimmed V and J ends, which lost 3 bases and 4 bases, there was a span of 13 bases. This chain's CDR3 is CASSLNKGGNQPQHF. CDR3 sequence (DNA): TGTGCCAGCAGTTTGAACAAAGGAGGGAATCAGCCCCAGCATTTT.

Remarks on this clone: One junction end disagrees with the germline gene, perhaps due to a read error. The CDR3 here is CASSEAVLRNGQFF. CDR3 sequence (DNA): TGCGCCAGCAGTGAAGCGGTTTTAAGGAATGGGCAGTTCTTC. V gene TRBV10-1 combines with J gene TRBJ2-1; D is perhaps TRBD2 (5 bases). Germline CDR1 reads WNHNN; CDR2 reads SYGVQD (reference sequence). The CDR3 runs 14 residues.

The rearrangement joins TRBV2 to TRBJ2-1, with D perhaps matching TRBD2 (6 bases). Germline CDR1 reads SNHLY; CDR2 reads FYNNEI. V was trimmed by 3 bases and J by 4 bases, leaving 10 bases between them. The CDR3 has 14 amino acids. The CDR3 region has the DNA TGTGCCAGCAGTGAGCGGGGAGTGTACAATGAGCAGTTCTTC. This translates into CASSERGVYNEQFF. The entire variable domain, with the rest obtained from reference TRBV2 and TRBJ2-1, is as follows: EPEVTQTPSHQVTQMGQEVILRCVPISNHLYFYWYRQILGQKVEFLVSFYNNEISEKSEIFDDQFSVERPDGSNFTLKIRSTKLEDSAMYFCASSERGVYNEQFFGPGTRLTVL.

The CDR3 DNA is TGTGCCAGCAGCCAAGATCTACCAGCGGGAACCGCCCAGGAGACCCAGTACTTC. Protein product: CASSQDLPAGTAQETQYF. This chain uses TRBV4-2 with TRBJ2-5; TRBD2 matches 7 bases. The germline gives CDR1 LGHNA, CDR2 YNFKEQ. V lost 0 bases and J lost 5; bases outside the gene matches: 15. CDR3 length: 18 residues.

The V call is TRBV9, the J call TRBJ2-1, with unresolved D. The CDR3 consists of 15 residues. Germline CDR1 SGDLS, CDR2 YYNGEE. Trimming stripped 0 bases from V and 7 bases from J, with 14 bases between. CDR3 nucleotides: TGTGCCAGCAGCGTAGGCTCGATGAGCAGGAATGAGCAGTTCTTC. Residues: CASSVGSMSRNEQFF.